These 31 T cell receptor beta chains originate from one sample sequenced in a study of blood T cell repertoires in COVID-19. Assay used: immunoSEQ multiplex PCR; TCRdb lists only in-frame clones, some missing. The table records approximately 150,000 clones, around 89% of them present only once. The sequencing sample was made of peripheral blood. These receptors were obtained from a man aged 45 to 65 with active or convalescent COVID-19.

This sequence joins TRBV10-2 and TRBJ2-5; TRBD2 agrees at 13 bases. This CDR3 is built from 17 residues. The germline V gene encodes CDR1 WSHSY and CDR2 SAAADI. V shed 3 bases and J 7 bases; nucleotides not matched to a gene: 11. The CDR3 nucleotides read TGCGCCAGCAGTGACCCACCCGGGACTAGCGGGAAAGGGACCCAGTACTTC. Translation gives CASSDPPGTSGKGTQYF.

The rearrangement joins TRBV30 to TRBJ1-2, with a weak D call TRBD1 (5 bases). This CDR3 is 16 amino acids long. Trimming left V 2 bases short and J 2 bases short, with 18 bases between. Germline CDR1 is GTSNPN and CDR2 is SVGIG (reference sequence). The CDR3 nucleotides are TGTGCCTGGAGTCCCCGGGGGGTAGCACTGAACTATGGCTACACCTTC. Its translation is CAWSPRGVALNYGYTF. The full variable domain, its missing parts supplied by reference TRBV30 and TRBJ1-2, is SQTIHQWPATLVQPVGSPLSLECTVEGTSNPNLYWYRQAAGRGLQLLFYSVGIGQISSEVPQNLSASRPQDRQFILSSKKLLLSDSGFYLCAWSPRGVALNYGYTFGSGTRLTVV.

This clone was counted between two and nine times. J is TRBJ2-5 and V is TRBV5-8; weak D call: TRBD1 (6 bases). CDR1 is SGHTS, CDR2 YDEGEE, per germline. The CDR3 length is 15 residues. The V and J ends lost 2 bases and 3 bases respectively, with 14 bases between them. CDR3 nucleotide sequence: TGTGCCAGCAGCTTATCAGGGGCGCGGGAAGAGACCCAGTACTTC. Translated: CASSLSGAREETQYF.

The chain uses TRBV19 and TRBJ2-3; perhaps TRBD2 as D (5 bases). V lost 3 bases, J lost 6 bases, and 16 bases lay in between. There are 15 residues in the CDR3. CDR1 and CDR2 from the germline V gene are LNHDA and SQIVND (reference sequence). The CDR3 region has the DNA TGTGCCAGTAGTATGGGAGATGGGTACCTGGATACGCAGTATTTT. Translating gives CASSMGDGYLDTQYF.

The genes are TRBV15 and TRBJ2-2, with 7 bases identical to TRBD2. This CDR3 contains 18 residues. Germline V gives CDR1 LNHNV, CDR2 YYDKDF (reference sequence). V lost 5 bases and J lost 6; bases outside the gene matches: 18. The CDR3 sequence: CATSSYPFSGLDPGELFF. The CDR3 DNA follows: TGTGCCACCAGCTCATATCCTTTCTCTGGACTAGACCCCGGGGAGCTGTTTTTT.

The rearrangement joins TRBV19 to TRBJ1-3; no clear D gene. The germline CDR1 and CDR2 sequences are LNHDA and SQIVND (reference sequence). The CDR3 runs 17 residues. The ends were cut back, 1 base at V and 4 bases at J, with 17 bases in the middle. The CDR3 bases are TGTGCCAGTAGTATAGGAACTTTCTCGGGGATGGGAAACACCATATATTTT. Protein product: CASSIGTFSGMGNTIYF. The whole variable domain, filled in from reference TRBV19 and TRBJ1-3, reads DGGITQSPKYLFRKEGQNVTLSCEQNLNHDAMYWYRQDPGQGLRLIYYSQIVNDFQKGDIAEGYSVSREKKESFPLTVTSAQKNPTAFYLCASSIGTFSGMGNTIYFGEGSWLTVV.

This chain connects TRBV19 to TRBJ2-3, with 11 bases lining up with TRBD2. This CDR3 region has 17 residues. The germline CDR1 and CDR2 sequences are LNHDA and SQIVND (reference sequence). V lost 7 bases to trimming and J lost 0 bases; unmatched junction nucleotides: 9. DNA for the CDR3: TGTGCCAGTATGCGTAGCGGGAGGGCCGTAAGCACAGATACGCAGTATTTT. As protein: CASMRSGRAVSTDTQYF.

V gene TRBV28 combines with J gene TRBJ2-5, with 8 bases identical to TRBD1. The V and J ends lost 2 bases and 1 base, in that order; junction bases with no gene match: 12. The CDR3 consists of 18 residues. Germline loops: CDR1 MDHEN, CDR2 SYDVKM. CDR3 region: CASSLGGTGTGPQETQYF. For the CDR3, the DNA is TGTGCCAGCAGTTTAGGGGGTACAGGGACAGGACCCCAAGAGACCCAGTACTTC.

This clone has more than one count but fewer than ten. The genes are TRBV9 and TRBJ1-6; 7 positions agree with TRBD1. V shed 0 bases and J 7 bases; nucleotides not matched to a gene: 10. Germline-derived CDR1 and CDR2 are SGDLS and YYNGEE. There are 17 residues in the CDR3. The CDR3 sequence is CASSVEGGGGANSPLHF. CDR3 nucleotides: TGTGCCAGCAGCGTAGAAGGTGGAGGGGGCGCCAATTCACCCCTCCACTTT.

The chain combines TRBV2 with TRBJ1-6, with D hard to call. The CDR3 covers 14 residues. The germline gives CDR1 SNHLY, CDR2 FYNNEI. The ends were cut back, 5 bases at V and 3 bases at J, with 8 bases in the middle. CDR3 protein: CASSTGLYNSPLHF. The CDR3, as DNA: TGTGCCAGCAGTACCGGACTCTATAATTCACCCCTCCACTTT.

Worth noting for this clone: This same CDR3 is encoded by further DNA sequences in the sample. The V and J genes are TRBV7-2 and TRBJ2-2, with 10 bases identical to TRBD2. The CDR3 spans 16 residues. V lost 5 bases to trimming and J lost 0 bases; unmatched junction nucleotides: 3. Germline V gene sequence: CDR1 SGHTA, CDR2 FQGNSA. CDR3 in amino acids: CASSLSGGTNTGELFF. CDR3 nucleotides: TGTGCCAGCAGCCTTAGCGGGGGGACGAACACCGGGGAGCTGTTTTTT.

The chain is built from TRBV10-1 and TRBJ2-1; maybe TRBD2 (5 bases). Germline values: CDR1 WNHNN, CDR2 SYGVQD (reference sequence). This CDR3 spans 15 amino acids. V was pared by 5 bases and J by 9 bases, with 20 bases between. CDR3 sequence reads: CASSPTMRAPSEQFF. The CDR3, as DNA: TGCGCCAGCAGTCCTACAATGAGGGCCCCGAGTGAGCAGTTCTTC.

This sequence joins TRBV27 and TRBJ2-7; D call uncertain. V was pared by 2 bases and J by 3 bases, with 11 bases between. The CDR3 extends over 14 amino acids. Germline V gene sequence: CDR1 MNHEY, CDR2 SMNVEV (reference sequence). CDR3 DNA: TGTGCCAGCAGTTTAGGCAGGATGGACTACGAGCAGTACTTC. Encoded protein: CASSLGRMDYEQYF.

DNA for the CDR3: TGTGCCAGCAGTTTGGTGGACAGGGCTAACTATGGCTACACCTTC. This sequence encodes CASSLVDRANYGYTF. J is TRBJ1-2 and V is TRBV27, with 8 bases aligning to TRBD1. Germline trimming cut 3 bases from V and 0 bases from J; bases unmatched to any gene: 3. The CDR3 sequence is 15 residues long. Germline CDR1 and CDR2: MNHEY and SMNVEV (reference sequence).

This chain connects TRBV21-1 to TRBJ2-3; the table's D call, TRBD2, was not checked against the DNA. TRBV21-1 is flagged as a pseudogene. This CDR3 spans 16 amino acids. The CDR3 DNA reads TGTGCCAGCAGCACCCGTCGGGGGGCAAGGACAGATACGCAGTATTTT. It yields the protein CASSTRRGARTDTQYF.

The gene calls are TRBV7-2 and TRBJ1-2; D possibly corresponds to TRBD1 (5 bases). Germline-derived CDR1 and CDR2 are SGHTA and FQGNSA. There are 15 residues in the CDR3. Trimming cost V 1 base and J 6 bases, with 15 bases left between them. CDR3 in amino acids: CASSLVGRLGDGYTF. The CDR3 DNA is TGTGCCAGCAGCTTAGTAGGTCGACTAGGGGATGGCTACACCTTC.

As regards this clone: Other DNA sequences in this specimen translate into the identical CDR3. The V and J genes are TRBV19 and TRBJ2-3, with D tentatively TRBD1 (5 bases). This CDR3 contains 13 residues. Germline assignment: CDR1 LNHDA and CDR2 SQIVND (reference sequence). Trimming shortened V by 3 bases and J by 3 bases, and 7 bases separated the two germline ends. The CDR3 here is CASSMSGTDTQYF. Written as DNA, the CDR3 is TGTGCCAGTAGTATGTCAGGGACAGATACGCAGTATTTT.

The chain combines TRBV4-2 with TRBJ2-7; a possible D gene is TRBD1 (5 bases). Between the trimmed V and J ends, which lost 2 bases and 3 bases, there was a span of 14 bases. CDR3 length equals 15 residues. Germline V gene sequence: CDR1 LGHNA, CDR2 YNFKEQ. The CDR3 nucleotides read TGTGCCAGCAGCCAAACGGACACTCTAAACTACGAGCAGTACTTC. This encodes CASSQTDTLNYEQYF.

The chain combines TRBV28 with TRBJ1-1; D uncertain. The CDR3 is 11 residues long. The V gene's germline CDR1 is MDHEN and CDR2 SYDVKM. V gave up 7 bases and J gave up 8 bases, with 11 bases separating them. The CDR3 here is CASIGRKEAFF. The CDR3 DNA is TGTGCCAGCATCGGGAGAAAGGAAGCTTTCTTT.

The rearrangement links TRBV6-1 to TRBJ2-7, with a tentative D call TRBD1 (6 bases). Trimming removed 1 base from V and 0 bases from J, with 10 bases in between. Germline loops: CDR1 MNHNS, CDR2 SASEGT. The CDR3 runs to 15 residues. In nucleotides, the CDR3 is TGTGCCAGCAGTGAAGGTACAGGGTACTCCTACGAGCAGTACTTC. Its translation is CASSEGTGYSYEQYF.

The chain has TRBV4-1 and TRBJ1-1, with TRBD1 identical over 9 bases. Germline V gene data show CDR1 as MGHRA and CDR2 as YSYEKL. This CDR3 contains 14 residues. J gave up 10 bases and V 3 bases, and 9 bases lay outside the gene matches. The CDR3 DNA follows: TGCGCCAGCAGCCATCTAGGGACAGGGCTCGGAGCTTTCTTT. Its translation is CASSHLGTGLGAFF.

A single count supports this clone. This rearrangement joins TRBV24-1 to TRBJ2-2; weak D call: TRBD2 (5 bases). The CDR3 length is 16 residues. CDR1 is KGHDR and CDR2 is SFDVKD in the germline V gene. The V end was cut by 5 bases, the J end by 2 bases, with 14 bases between. In DNA form, the CDR3 reads TGTGCCACCAGTGGAAAAATAGGACTCAACACCGGGGAGCTGTTTTTT. Protein sequence: CATSGKIGLNTGELFF.

This sequence joins TRBV6-5 and TRBJ1-3; no firm D call. Germline lookup yields CDR1 MNHEY and CDR2 SVGAGI. Deletions cut 10 bases from V and 0 bases from J, with 16 bases between. CDR3 size: 15 residues. The CDR3 loop reads CATARESSSGNTIYF. In nucleotides, the CDR3 is TGTGCCACCGCTCGGGAGTCCAGCTCTGGAAACACCATATATTTT.

A single count supports this clone. V gene TRBV4-1 combines with J gene TRBJ2-7; TRBD1 aligns across 11 bases. J gave up 2 bases and V 0 bases, and 9 bases lay outside the gene matches. Germline-derived CDR1 and CDR2 are MGHRA and YSYEKL. CDR3 length: 18 residues. In DNA form, the CDR3 reads TGCGCCAGCAGCCAAGAGGGACAGGGGGGTTGGCGGGCCTACGAGCAGTACTTC. Translation: CASSQEGQGGWRAYEQYF.

The chain has TRBV3-1 (or the pseudogene TRBV3-2) and TRBJ2-7; TRBD1 aligns across 8 bases. The CDR3 sequence is 14 residues long. Losses at the gene ends were 2 bases for V and 7 bases for J; bases not matched to a gene: 7. Looked up from germline, CDR1 is LGHDT and CDR2 is YNNKEL (reference sequence). The CDR3: CASSQSQGALEQYF. CDR3 bases: TGTGCCAGCAGCCAATCCCAGGGGGCGCTAGAGCAGTACTTC.

The CDR3 nucleotides read TGTGCCAGCAGCTTGGGGGGTAGCGGGTCTTACGAGCAGTACTTC. Translation: CASSLGGSGSYEQYF. The genes are TRBV5-4 and TRBJ2-7, with 7 bases aligning to TRBD2. The V and J ends lost 0 bases and 4 bases, in that order; junction bases with no gene match: 7. Germline V CDR1 and CDR2: SGHNT, YYREEE (reference sequence). The CDR3 runs to 15 residues.

This clone has only one observation. Different DNA sequences within this sample yield the same CDR3. This chain connects TRBV28 to TRBJ1-5; D might be TRBD1 (6 bases). Per germline, CDR1 MDHEN and CDR2 SYDVKM. The CDR3 extends over 14 amino acids. Trimming took 1 base from V and 2 from J, leaving 6 bases between them. The CDR3 DNA sequence: TGTGCCAGCAGTTTATCAGGGGGCAATCAGCCCCAGCATTTT. Its protein product is CASSLSGGNQPQHF.

The rearrangement joins TRBV19 to TRBJ1-2, with 10 bases matching TRBD1. The CDR3 totals 18 residues. Germline trimming cut 5 bases from V and 6 bases from J; bases unmatched to any gene: 18. Germline values: CDR1 LNHDA, CDR2 SQIVND (reference sequence). The CDR3 DNA sequence: TGTGCCAGTAGTCTCTACGGACAGGGGGTCTCGTCTTCTAATGGCTACACCTTC. Amino acids: CASSLYGQGVSSSNGYTF.

In this sample, this clone turned up a few times. This chain links TRBV2 with TRBJ1-3; D is unresolved. Germline V gene lookup returns CDR1 SNHLY and CDR2 FYNNEI. The ends were cut back, 4 bases at V and 5 bases at J, with 9 bases in the middle. CDR3 length equals 13 residues. The CDR3 sequence is CASSATMRNTIYF. CDR3 coding DNA: TGTGCCAGCAGTGCTACTATGAGAAACACCATATATTTT.

V gene TRBV28 combines with J gene TRBJ2-7, with 9 bases fitting TRBD1. The junction had 10 bases not matched to a gene; V was cut back by 2 bases and J by 2 bases. Germline CDR1 reads MDHEN; CDR2 reads SYDVKM. The CDR3 consists of 17 residues. The CDR3 bases are TGTGCCAGCAGTTTACGAATGACAGGGGGTACAACCTACGAGCAGTACTTC. It encodes CASSLRMTGGTTYEQYF.

This rearrangement joins TRBV19 to TRBJ1-3; no reliable D call. V lost 3 bases to trimming and J lost 0 bases, with 12 bases between them. Germline V lookup: CDR1 LNHDA, CDR2 SQIVND (reference sequence). The CDR3 runs 16 residues. The CDR3 sequence: CASSIGTARSGNTIYF. The CDR3 nucleotides are TGTGCCAGTAGTATTGGTACAGCTCGCTCTGGAAACACCATATATTTT. Variable domain in full (rest from reference TRBV19 and TRBJ1-3): DGGITQSPKYLFRKEGQNVTLSCEQNLNHDAMYWYRQDPGQGLRLIYYSQIVNDFQKGDIAEGYSVSREKKESFPLTVTSAQKNPTAFYLCASSIGTARSGNTIYFGEGSWLTVV.